A single sample gave rise to the 18 T cell receptor beta chains below, sequenced in a study of OX40 agonist ivuxolimab in advanced cancers. Using immunoSEQ multiplex PCR, the repertoire was profiled, and TCRdb retains in-frame clones only, with some absent. In the table there are around 40,000 clones, around four fifths of which are singletons. The sample in question was CD4+ or CD8+ T cells sorted from blood, obtained in a trial of the OX40 agonist ivuxolimab. Source of these receptors: an adult with an advanced solid tumor such as melanoma, head and neck, liver or kidney cancer.

The CDR3 region is CASSARTAYEQYF. The CDR3 DNA reads TGTGCCAGCAGTGCCCGGACAGCTTACGAGCAGTACTTC. This rearrangement joins TRBV25-1 to TRBJ2-7; TRBD1 is a possible D gene (6 bases). Trimming shortened V by 4 bases and J by 4 bases, and 11 bases separated the two germline ends. The CDR3 has 13 amino acids. The V gene's germline CDR1 is MGHDK and CDR2 SYGVNS.

The chain combines TRBV30 with TRBJ1-1; 7 positions match TRBD1. The CDR3 is 12 residues long. V trimming: 2 bases; J trimming: 4 bases; junction bases outside the gene matches: 1. CDR1 GTSNPN and CDR2 SVGIG come from the germline V gene (reference sequence). The CDR3 DNA sequence: TGTGCCTGGAGTCCAGGGGGCACTGAAGCTTTCTTT. This encodes CAWSPGGTEAFF.

This clone turned up a few times. The V and J genes are TRBV4-1 and TRBJ2-3; D is unclear. Germline CDR1 MGHRA, CDR2 YSYEKL. V shed 1 base and J shed 0 bases, with 11 bases lying between them. This CDR3 contains 16 residues. The CDR3 here is CASSQGPAASTDTQYF. CDR3 nucleotide sequence: TGCGCCAGCAGCCAAGGACCCGCAGCTAGCACAGATACGCAGTATTTT.

The genes are TRBV9 and TRBJ1-2; 11 bases are shared with TRBD1. Trimming cost V 0 bases and J 8 bases; bases outside gene matches: 6. The CDR3 is 15 amino acids. CDR1 and CDR2 (germline): SGDLS, YYNGEE. CDR3: CASSVVGTGGEGYTF. The CDR3 nucleotides are TGTGCCAGCAGCGTAGTTGGGACAGGGGGAGAAGGCTACACCTTC.

The table lists this clone with a count of one. The rearrangement joins TRBV7-9 to TRBJ2-5, with D hard to call. Looked up from germline, CDR1 is SEHNR and CDR2 is FQNEAQ (reference sequence). The V and J ends lost 11 bases and 5 bases respectively, with 6 bases between them. The CDR3 spans 9 residues. CDR3 nucleotides: TGTGCCGGCGGTGAGACCCAGTACTTC. It translates to CAGGETQYF.

The genes are TRBV19 and TRBJ2-3; D may correspond to TRBD1 or TRBD2 (5 bases each). The CDR3 is 16 residues long. Trimming removed 3 bases from V and 0 bases from J, with 13 bases in between. Germline lookup yields CDR1 LNHDA and CDR2 SQIVND (reference sequence). This CDR3 reads CASSMGRTSSTDTQYF. CDR3 nucleotide sequence: TGTGCCAGTAGTATGGGGCGGACTTCTAGCACAGATACGCAGTATTTT.

The chain combines TRBV29-1 with TRBJ2-5, with TRBD2 identical over 11 bases. The CDR3 runs 16 residues. Losses at the gene ends were 2 bases for V and 4 bases for J; bases not matched to a gene: 9. Germline loops: CDR1 SQVTM, CDR2 ANQGSEA. CDR3 sequence reads: CSVERVVAGGPETQYF. The CDR3 region has the DNA TGCAGCGTTGAAAGAGTGGTAGCGGGGGGGCCAGAGACCCAGTACTTC.

The chain carries TRBV27 and TRBJ1-4; D is undetermined. From germline, CDR1 is MNHEY and CDR2 SMNVEV (reference sequence). Trimming cost V 6 bases and J 5 bases, with 19 bases left between them. The CDR3 has 16 amino acids. The CDR3 nucleotides read TGTGCCAGCAGGTCCCGGGGAGGCAGCCCGAATGAAAAACTGTTTTTT. Encoded protein: CASRSRGGSPNEKLFF.

The chain joins TRBV2 to TRBJ2-5; D may match TRBD1 or TRBD2 (5 bases each). Between the trimmed V and J ends, which lost 6 bases and 1 base, there was a span of 9 bases. CDR1 SNHLY and CDR2 FYNNEI come from the germline V gene. The length of the CDR3 is 13 residues. The DNA for the CDR3 is TGTGCCAGCAGCGGGGACCTCCAAGAGACCCAGTACTTC. Translation gives CASSGDLQETQYF.

The rearrangement joins TRBV28 to TRBJ2-7; D uncertain. CDR3 length: 13 amino acids. The germline V gene encodes CDR1 MDHEN and CDR2 SYDVKM. Trimming shortened V by 8 bases and J by 3 bases, and 14 bases separated the two germline ends. The CDR3 DNA reads as TGTGCCAGCGGCGACCGAGCTTACTACGAGCAGTACTTC. Encoded protein: CASGDRAYYEQYF.

This sequence joins TRBV12-5 and TRBJ1-5; no clear D gene. V was trimmed by 3 bases and J by 6 bases, leaving 15 bases between them. There are 15 residues in the CDR3. The germline CDR1 and CDR2 sequences are LGHNT and FRNRAP. The CDR3 reads CASGFRSGPGQPQHF. The CDR3 DNA is TGTGCTAGTGGTTTCCGTTCGGGCCCGGGTCAGCCCCAGCATTTT.

V and J are TRBV10-3 and TRBJ2-1; TRBD2 aligns across 14 bases. Germline trimming cut 0 bases from V and 9 bases from J; bases unmatched to any gene: 1. Per germline, CDR1 ENHRY and CDR2 SYGVKD. The length of the CDR3 is 15 residues. As DNA, the CDR3 is TGTGCCATCAGTGAGTCGACTAGCGGGGGGGCTGAGCAGTTCTTC. Translated, it gives CAISESTSGGAEQFF.

V and J are TRBV30 and TRBJ2-7; 8 bases align to TRBD2. The CDR3 loop spans 15 amino acids. Unmatched junction bases numbered 6, after V lost 0 bases and J lost 2 bases. Germline V gene lookup returns CDR1 GTSNPN and CDR2 SVGIG (reference sequence). The CDR3 spells CAWSVLAGGPYEQYF. The CDR3 coding sequence is TGTGCCTGGAGTGTACTCGCGGGAGGCCCCTACGAGCAGTACTTC.

This chain links TRBV13 with TRBJ2-3; 13 bases line up with TRBD2. Germline V gives CDR1 PRHDT, CDR2 FYEKMQ (reference sequence). The V gene end was trimmed by 5 bases and the J gene end by 3 bases; junction bases not matched to a gene: 23. The CDR3 has 22 residues. The CDR3 sequence is CASSENSRLTSGGAPWTDTQYF. As DNA, the CDR3 is TGTGCCAGCAGCGAAAATAGCCGGCTCACTAGCGGGGGGGCCCCGTGGACAGATACGCAGTATTTT.

This chain links TRBV27 with TRBJ2-5; 8 nucleotides align to TRBD2. V was clipped by 8 bases and J by 3 bases; unmatched bases: 2. Germline V gene data show CDR1 as MNHEY and CDR2 as SMNVEV (reference sequence). The CDR3 has 12 amino acids. CDR3 protein: CASRGGKETQYF. CDR3 sequence (DNA): TGTGCCAGCCGGGGGGGCAAAGAGACCCAGTACTTC.

The CDR3 nucleotides read TGTGCCAGCAATGTGGGGGGTAGTTATAATCAGCCCCAGCATTTT. As protein: CASNVGGSYNQPQHF. This sequence joins TRBV28 and TRBJ1-5, with D perhaps matching TRBD1 (5 bases). The V end lost 7 bases, the J end lost 4 bases, and 17 bases lay between the germline ends. The CDR3 length is 15 residues. Germline CDR1 MDHEN, CDR2 SYDVKM.

This chain connects TRBV4-1 to TRBJ2-7; TRBD1 matches 9 bases. Germline assignment: CDR1 MGHRA and CDR2 YSYEKL. V lost 4 bases, J lost 5 bases, and 3 bases stayed unmatched. This CDR3 region has 13 residues. In nucleotides, the CDR3 is TGCGCCAGCAGCCTACAGGGGGCGAACGAGCAGTACTTC. As protein: CASSLQGANEQYF.

This clone was detected only a few times. The rearrangement uses TRBV7-6 and TRBJ2-2, with TRBD2 matching 8 bases. Germline loops: CDR1 SGHVS, CDR2 FNYEAQ. This CDR3 is 15 amino acids long. V was pared by 4 bases and J by 6 bases, with 7 bases of the junction left unmatched. CDR3 coding DNA: TGTGCCAGCAGCTCCCCCACTAGCGGCCCCGGGGAGCTGTTTTTT. Amino acids: CASSSPTSGPGELFF.